The present entry profiles one T cell receptor beta chain with its context. TCRdb's copy holds only in-frame clones and misses some; the assay was immunoSEQ multiplex PCR. The table has hundreds of thousands of clones, about 91% seen once; the top ten hold around 6.6%. This entry comes from a study of blood T cell repertoires in COVID-19. V was clipped by 2 bases and J by 4 bases, with 14 bases between them. Per the germline V gene, CDR1 is LNHNV and CDR2 is YYDKDF (reference sequence). The CDR3 contains 15 residues. Patients in Seattle were enrolled during active infection, then followed longitudinally.

This receptor was identified in a woman aged 30 to 39 with COVID-19, enrolled during active disease. The sample was peripheral blood. The chain employs TRBV15 and TRBJ1-2; D is unclear. The CDR3 nucleotides read TGTGCCACCAGCAGACCTGGGCCCCCTTCCTATGGCTACACCTTC. Translation: CATSRPGPPSYGYTF.